The 10 T cell receptor beta chains presented below share a single source sample, sequenced in a study of cytomegalovirus exposure and HLA in healthy donors. Both 60 Vbeta primers and 13 Jbeta primers went into the PCR. Repertoires were generated with immunoSEQ multiplex PCR, while TCRdb's copy carries only in-frame clones and drops some. The data contain under 130,000 clones, under 85% of them seen just once; the ten biggest clones take up around 2.1%. The material sequenced was PBMCs. The receptors derive from a man between 25 and 39 years old in good health and CMV-seronegative.

This clone appeared once. V usage is TRBV5-1 and J usage is TRBJ1-5; the match to TRBD1 covers 8 bases. Germline trimming cut 4 bases from V and 6 bases from J; bases unmatched to any gene: 6. The CDR3 has 14 residues. CDR1 and CDR2 from the germline V gene are SGHRS and YFSETQ. CDR3 in DNA: TGCGCCAGCAGCGTACAGGGGGATGGTCAGCCCCAGCATTTT. The encoded protein is CASSVQGDGQPQHF.

This clone was counted a few times. V and J are TRBV19 and TRBJ1-1; D is uncertain. CDR3 length equals 14 residues. Per germline, CDR1 LNHDA and CDR2 SQIVND (reference sequence). The V gene lost 8 bases and the J gene lost 0 bases, with 13 bases spanning the gap. The CDR3 here is CASLASDLNTEAFF. Here the CDR3 DNA reads TGTGCCAGTCTTGCGTCGGACTTGAACACTGAAGCTTTCTTT.

This chain uses TRBV9 with TRBJ2-5, with D possibly matching TRBD2 (5 bases). Trimming pared 3 bases from V and 4 bases from J, leaving 10 bases between. This CDR3 contains 13 residues. The germline CDR1 and CDR2 sequences are SGDLS and YYNGEE. CDR3 in DNA: TGTGCCAGCAGCGAGGGTGCGGGAGAGACCCAGTACTTC. It encodes CASSEGAGETQYF.

Details on this clone: One end of the junction does not line up with germline, which may come from a read error. V usage is TRBV4-3 and J usage is TRBJ1-1, with D unresolved. This CDR3 is built from 14 residues. The germline V gene has CDR1 LGHNA and CDR2 YSLEER. CDR3: CVSSRSGGSTEAFF. The CDR3 DNA follows: TGCGTCAGCAGCCGATCGGGAGGGAGCACTGAAGCTTTCTTT.

This clone was seen more than once but under ten times. V is TRBV28 and J is TRBJ1-5, with 8 bases fitting TRBD1. Losses at the gene ends were 6 bases for V and 1 base for J; bases not matched to a gene: 5. The CDR3 runs 15 residues. The germline V gene has CDR1 MDHEN and CDR2 SYDVKM. CDR3 protein: CASRRTGGSNQPQHF. The CDR3 DNA follows: TGTGCCAGCAGACGAACAGGGGGGAGCAATCAGCCCCAGCATTTT.

A few counts support this clone. The chain joins TRBV15 to TRBJ2-4, with D perhaps matching TRBD2 (5 bases). This CDR3 is 15 amino acids long. Trimming cost V 5 bases and J 6 bases, with 17 bases left between them. Germline V lookup: CDR1 LNHNV, CDR2 YYDKDF (reference sequence). In DNA, the CDR3 is TGTGCCACCAGCGGAACCGGGAACCTGATAAACATTCAGTACTTC. Protein product: CATSGTGNLINIQYF.

This chain links TRBV5-1 with TRBJ2-2; 12 bases map to TRBD2. The CDR3 has 15 amino acids. In germline, CDR1 is SGHRS, CDR2 YFSETQ. V lost 3 bases, J lost 6 bases, and 3 bases stayed unmatched. CDR3 DNA: TGCGCCAGCAGCTCCGGGACTAGCGGGCCCGGGGAGCTGTTTTTT. Protein sequence: CASSSGTSGPGELFF. The full variable domain, rest sourced from reference TRBV5-1 and TRBJ2-2, is KAGVTQTPRYLIKTRGQQVTLSCSPISGHRSVSWYQQTPGQGLQFLFEYFSETQRNKGNFPGRFSGRQFSNSRSEMNVSTLELGDSALYLCASSSGTSGPGELFFGEGSRLTVL.

This clone was detected only a few times. This chain joins TRBV7-6 and TRBJ1-1, with unresolved D. Trimming shortened V by 2 bases and J by 1 base, and 2 bases separated the two germline ends. Per the germline V gene, CDR1 is SGHVS and CDR2 is FNYEAQ. The CDR3 is 12 residues long. CDR3 loop: CASSLQNTEAFF. The CDR3 nucleotides read TGTGCCAGCAGCTTACAGAACACTGAAGCTTTCTTT.

This rearrangement joins TRBV5-4 to TRBJ2-7; no definite D call. CDR3 length: 15 residues. V was shortened by 5 bases and J by 3 bases, with 18 bases between the two germline ends. CDR1 and CDR2 from the germline V gene are SGHNT and YYREEE (reference sequence). CDR3 protein: CASSPSARSNYEQYF. CDR3 in DNA: TGTGCCAGCAGTCCCAGCGCTAGATCTAACTACGAGCAGTACTTC.

This clone showed up just once. The chain joins TRBV27 to TRBJ2-5; 7 bases are shared with TRBD2. CDR3 length: 14 residues. Germline V gives CDR1 MNHEY, CDR2 SMNVEV (reference sequence). Unmatched junction bases numbered 9, after V lost 3 bases and J lost 8 bases. This CDR3 is CASSFAELAVTQYF. DNA for the CDR3: TGTGCCAGCAGTTTTGCAGAGCTAGCGGTTACCCAGTACTTC.